The T cell receptor beta chain described here comes from a study of CD8 T cells in ankylosing spondylitis. This clonotype has a count of ten or more. What it binds is not known. CDR3 length: 12 residues. V was clipped by 4 bases and J by 8 bases, with 10 bases between them. Germline values: CDR1 SGHDT, CDR2 YYEEEE. Study-level points and caveats: A TCR beta motif of several highly homologous variants seemed to mark ankylosing spondylitis blood. Disease-linked clones reportedly concentrated significantly in matched ankylosing spondylitis synovial fluid. Earlier work had already found some motif variants in reactive arthritis synovial fluid and blood. Disease-linked clones had a CD8+ phenotype and relatively low frequency in peripheral blood.

TCRdb re-called the 5' RACE reads through MiXCR, storing one row per CDR3 protein. The data contain some 250,000 distinct CDR3 sequences, roughly 10% of them singletons. The source is a male donor with ankylosing spondylitis or in good health (not recorded which). Specimen: blood, either unsorted or a sorted T cell fraction (not recorded which). The V call is TRBV5-6, the J call TRBJ2-1; a weak D match, TRBD2 (5 bases). The CDR3 region has the DNA TGTGCCAGCAGCCCGGCCGGGGATGAGCAGTTCTTC. Translating it yields CASSPAGDEQFF. The whole variable domain, filled in from reference TRBV5-6 and TRBJ2-1, reads DAGVTQSPTHLIKTRGQQVTLRCSPKSGHDTVSWYQQALGQGPQFIFQYYEEEERQRGNFPDRFSGHQFPNYSSELNVNALLLGDSALYLCASSPAGDEQFFGPGTRLTVL.